This T cell receptor (beta chain) was documented in a study of persistence of HIV-infected CD4 T cells. The immunoSEQ assay was version 4, run in survey mode. Template was genomic DNA at roughly 9.6 ng/uL, with up to 1 ug used per sample. The protocol was immunoSEQ multiplex PCR, while the TCRdb copy is restricted to in-frame clones and leaves out a portion. Altogether more than 35,000 clones are present, approximately 84% being singletons, with the ten largest covering less than 2%. The stimulus was lysate of CMV-infected fibroblasts, roughly 9.2 ug/mL. Memory cells lacking CD40L and CD69 with high CD45RO were sorted. Suppressive ART was started during chronic HIV-1 infection in these adults. CD4+ T cell counts exceeded 400 cells/uL; CMV serology was positive. The CDR3 extends over 15 amino acids. Deletions cut 6 bases from V and 8 bases from J, with 19 bases between. From germline, CDR1 is SNHLY and CDR2 FYNNEI.

To note about this clone: The antigen remains undetermined.

This chain joins TRBV2 and TRBJ1-4; D gene uncertain. The specimen was CD4+ T cells sorted from PBMCs after approximately 19-hour stimulation, collected from a patient who received antiretroviral therapy. The sequence was collected from an adult man with HIV who was CMV-seropositive. The CDR3 region has the DNA TGTGCCAGCAGCCGCCGGGGAGTCGCGGGGGAAAAACTGTTTTTT. Translating it yields CASSRRGVAGEKLFF.